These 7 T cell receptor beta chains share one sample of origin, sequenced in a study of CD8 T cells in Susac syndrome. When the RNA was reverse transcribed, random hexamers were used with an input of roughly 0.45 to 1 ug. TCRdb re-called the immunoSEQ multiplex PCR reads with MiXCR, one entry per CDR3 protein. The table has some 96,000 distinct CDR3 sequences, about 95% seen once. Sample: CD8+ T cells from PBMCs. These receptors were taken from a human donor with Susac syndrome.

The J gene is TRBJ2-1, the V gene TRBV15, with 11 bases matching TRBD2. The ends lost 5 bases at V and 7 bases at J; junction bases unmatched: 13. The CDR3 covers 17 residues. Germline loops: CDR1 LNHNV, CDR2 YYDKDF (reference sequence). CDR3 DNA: TGTGCCACCAGCGGACCCCCTGGACTAGCGGGTCATAATGAGCAGTTCTTC. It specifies CATSGPPGLAGHNEQFF.

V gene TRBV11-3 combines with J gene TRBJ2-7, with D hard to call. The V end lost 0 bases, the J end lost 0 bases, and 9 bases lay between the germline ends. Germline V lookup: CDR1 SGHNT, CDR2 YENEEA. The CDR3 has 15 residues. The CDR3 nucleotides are TGTGCCAGCAGCTTAGATCTCGGCCCCTCCTACGAGCAGTACTTC. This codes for CASSLDLGPSYEQYF. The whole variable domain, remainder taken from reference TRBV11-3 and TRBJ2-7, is EAGVVQSPRYKIIEKKQPVAFWCNPISGHNTLYWYLQNLGQGPELLIRYENEEAVDDSQLPKDRFSAERLKGVDSTLKIQPAELGDSAVYLCASSLDLGPSYEQYFGPGTRLTVT.

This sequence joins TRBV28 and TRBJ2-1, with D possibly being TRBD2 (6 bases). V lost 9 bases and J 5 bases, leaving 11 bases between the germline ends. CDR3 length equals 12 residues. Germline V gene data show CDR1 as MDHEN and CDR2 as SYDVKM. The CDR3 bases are TGTGCCAGTATAGCGGCTAACAATGAGCAGTTCTTC. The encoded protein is CASIAANNEQFF.

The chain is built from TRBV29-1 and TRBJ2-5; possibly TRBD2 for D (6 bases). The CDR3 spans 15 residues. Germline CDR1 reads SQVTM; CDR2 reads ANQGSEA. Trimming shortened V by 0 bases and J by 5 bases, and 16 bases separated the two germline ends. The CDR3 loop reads CSVEDLRERVETQYF. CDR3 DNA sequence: TGCAGCGTTGAAGATCTGAGGGAGCGGGTTGAGACCCAGTACTTC.

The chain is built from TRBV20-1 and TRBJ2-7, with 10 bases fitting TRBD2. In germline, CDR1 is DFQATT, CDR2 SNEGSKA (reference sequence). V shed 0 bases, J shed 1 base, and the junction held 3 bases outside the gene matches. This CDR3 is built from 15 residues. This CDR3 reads CSARDPSGGSYEQYF. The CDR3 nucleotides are TGCAGTGCTAGAGATCCTAGCGGGGGATCCTACGAGCAGTACTTC.

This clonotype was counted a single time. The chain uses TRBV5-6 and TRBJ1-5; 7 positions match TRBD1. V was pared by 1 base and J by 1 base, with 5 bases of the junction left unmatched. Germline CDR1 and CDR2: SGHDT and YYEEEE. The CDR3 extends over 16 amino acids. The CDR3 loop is CASSLSRGKSNQPQHF. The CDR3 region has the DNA TGTGCCAGCAGCTTGAGCAGGGGGAAGAGCAATCAGCCCCAGCATTTT.

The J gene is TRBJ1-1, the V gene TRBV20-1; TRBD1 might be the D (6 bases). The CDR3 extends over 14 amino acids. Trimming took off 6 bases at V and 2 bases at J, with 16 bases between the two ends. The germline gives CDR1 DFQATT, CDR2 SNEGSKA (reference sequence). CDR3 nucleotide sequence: TGCAGTGCCACGGACAGCCTCCTAAACACTGAAGCTTTCTTT. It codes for CSATDSLLNTEAFF.